The text below deals with one TCR beta chain. The record originates from a study of blood T cell repertoires in COVID-19. Study-wide background: Some COVID-19 samples were acute and others convalescent; all came from the United States, Italy and Spain. PBMCs, B-cell-depleted T cells, or T cells provided the cDNA or gDNA that made up the material.

This CDR3 has 17 residues. CDR1 is SNHLY and CDR2 is FYNNEI in the germline V gene. V lost 6 bases, J lost 2 bases, and 9 bases stayed unmatched. Original processing notes: The authors estimated nucleated cell counts from reference gene primer amplification. Measured with immunoSEQ multiplex PCR; TCRdb has only the in-frame clones, and not every one. V, J and clone size derive from that table, while D and trimming were established from the DNA sequence. The sample lists some 270,000 clones, roughly 87% occurring once. The sequencing input was peripheral blood. The receptor was isolated from a woman in her thirties or forties who had recovered from COVID-19. The chain couples TRBV2 to TRBJ2-3, with TRBD2 matching 12 bases. The CDR3: CASSLLGLAGTTDTQYF. The CDR3 DNA is TGTGCCAGCAGCCTATTAGGACTAGCGGGAACCACAGATACGCAGTATTTT.